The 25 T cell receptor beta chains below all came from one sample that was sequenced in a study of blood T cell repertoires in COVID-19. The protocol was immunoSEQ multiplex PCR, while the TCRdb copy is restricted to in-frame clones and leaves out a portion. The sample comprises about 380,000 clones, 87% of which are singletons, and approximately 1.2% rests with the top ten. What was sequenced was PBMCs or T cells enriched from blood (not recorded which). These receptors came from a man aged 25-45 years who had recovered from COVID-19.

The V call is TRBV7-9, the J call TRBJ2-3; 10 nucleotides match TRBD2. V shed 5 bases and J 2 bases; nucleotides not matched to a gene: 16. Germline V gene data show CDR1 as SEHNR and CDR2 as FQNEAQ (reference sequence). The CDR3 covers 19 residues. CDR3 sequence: CASSPPIGLAGAYTDTQYF. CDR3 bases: TGTGCCAGCAGCCCGCCCATTGGGCTAGCGGGGGCCTACACAGATACGCAGTATTTT.

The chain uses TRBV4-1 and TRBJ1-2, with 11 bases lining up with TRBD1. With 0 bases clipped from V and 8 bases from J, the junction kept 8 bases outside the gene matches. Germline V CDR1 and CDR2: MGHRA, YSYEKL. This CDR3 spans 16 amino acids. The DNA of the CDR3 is TGCGCCAGCAGCCAAGACACCGCGGACAGGGGGCACGGCTACACCTTC. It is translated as CASSQDTADRGHGYTF.

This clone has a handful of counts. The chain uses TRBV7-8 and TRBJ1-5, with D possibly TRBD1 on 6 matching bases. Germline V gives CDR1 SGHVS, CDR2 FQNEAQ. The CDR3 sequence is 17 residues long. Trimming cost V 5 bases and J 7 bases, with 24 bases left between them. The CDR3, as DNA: TGTGCCAGCAGCCCGGAACGATTGTGGGGACAACGGCAGCCCCAGCATTTT. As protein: CASSPERLWGQRQPQHF.

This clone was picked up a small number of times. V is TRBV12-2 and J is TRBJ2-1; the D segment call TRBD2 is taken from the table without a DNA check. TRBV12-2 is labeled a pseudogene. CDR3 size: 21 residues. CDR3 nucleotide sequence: TGTGCAAGTCGCTTAGCTTTTCCGGGACTAGCGGGCCACTGCTCCTACAATGAGCAGTTCTTC. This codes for CASRLAFPGLAGHCSYNEQFF.

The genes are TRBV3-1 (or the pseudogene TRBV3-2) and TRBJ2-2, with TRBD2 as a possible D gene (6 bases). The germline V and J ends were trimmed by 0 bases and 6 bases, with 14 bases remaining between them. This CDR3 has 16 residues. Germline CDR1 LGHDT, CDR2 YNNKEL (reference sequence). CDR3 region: CASSQEGRGGAGELFF. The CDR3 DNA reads TGTGCCAGCAGCCAAGAAGGGCGGGGCGGTGCCGGGGAGCTGTTTTTT.

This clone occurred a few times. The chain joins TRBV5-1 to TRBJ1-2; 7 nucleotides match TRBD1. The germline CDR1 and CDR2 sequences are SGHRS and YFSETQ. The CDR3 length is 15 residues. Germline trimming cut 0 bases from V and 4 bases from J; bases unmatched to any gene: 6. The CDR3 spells CASSLGEGAGYGYTF. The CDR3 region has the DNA TGCGCCAGCAGCTTGGGTGAGGGGGCCGGCTATGGCTACACCTTC.

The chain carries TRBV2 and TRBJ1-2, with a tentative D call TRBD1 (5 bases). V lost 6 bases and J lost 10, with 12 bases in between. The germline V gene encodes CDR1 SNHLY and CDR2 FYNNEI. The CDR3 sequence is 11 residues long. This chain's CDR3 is CASRSLGAYTF. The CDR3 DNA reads TGTGCCAGCAGGTCTTTAGGGGCCTACACCTTC.

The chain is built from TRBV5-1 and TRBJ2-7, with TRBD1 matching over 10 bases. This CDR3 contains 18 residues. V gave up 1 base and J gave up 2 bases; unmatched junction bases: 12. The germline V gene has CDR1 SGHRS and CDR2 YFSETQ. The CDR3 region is CASSLTNSGTGVAYEQYF. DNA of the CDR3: TGCGCCAGCAGCTTGACAAACTCCGGGACAGGGGTTGCCTACGAGCAGTACTTC.

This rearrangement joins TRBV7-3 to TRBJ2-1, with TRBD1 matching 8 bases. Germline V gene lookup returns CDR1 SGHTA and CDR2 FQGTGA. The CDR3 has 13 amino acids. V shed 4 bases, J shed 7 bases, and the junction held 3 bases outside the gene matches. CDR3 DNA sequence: TGTGCCAGCAGCTCGGACAGGGAGAATGAGCAGTTCTTC. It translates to CASSSDRENEQFF.

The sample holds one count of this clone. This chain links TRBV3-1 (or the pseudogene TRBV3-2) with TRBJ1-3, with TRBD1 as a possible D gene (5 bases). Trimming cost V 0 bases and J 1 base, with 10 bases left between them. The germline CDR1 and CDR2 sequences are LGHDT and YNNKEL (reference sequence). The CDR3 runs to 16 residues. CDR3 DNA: TGTGCCAGCAGCCAAGATGGCAGGGATTCTGGAAACACCATATATTTT. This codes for CASSQDGRDSGNTIYF.

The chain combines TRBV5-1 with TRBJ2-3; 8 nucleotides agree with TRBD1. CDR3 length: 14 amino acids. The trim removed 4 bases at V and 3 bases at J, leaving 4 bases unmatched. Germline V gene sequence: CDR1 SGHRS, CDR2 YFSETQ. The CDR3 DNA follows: TGCGCCAGCAGCGATGGACAGGGAACAGATACGCAGTATTTT. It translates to CASSDGQGTDTQYF.

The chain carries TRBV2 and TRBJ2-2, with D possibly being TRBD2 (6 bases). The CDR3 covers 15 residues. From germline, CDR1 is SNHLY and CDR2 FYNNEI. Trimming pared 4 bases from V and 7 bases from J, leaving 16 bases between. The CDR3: CASSVSGGGGGELFF. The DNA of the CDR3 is TGTGCCAGCAGTGTATCTGGGGGAGGAGGCGGGGAGCTGTTTTTT.

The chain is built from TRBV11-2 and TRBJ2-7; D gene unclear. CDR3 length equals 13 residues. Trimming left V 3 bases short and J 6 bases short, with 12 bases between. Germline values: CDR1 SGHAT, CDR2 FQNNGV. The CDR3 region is CASSLSGFGEQYF. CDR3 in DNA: TGTGCCAGCAGCTTGTCCGGTTTTGGCGAGCAGTACTTC.

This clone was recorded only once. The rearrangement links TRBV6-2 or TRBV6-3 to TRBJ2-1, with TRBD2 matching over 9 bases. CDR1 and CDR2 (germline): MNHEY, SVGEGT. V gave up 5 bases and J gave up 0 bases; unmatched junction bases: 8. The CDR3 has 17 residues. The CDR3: CASSGDWRGGSYNEQFF. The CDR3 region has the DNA TGTGCCAGCAGTGGCGATTGGCGGGGGGGCTCCTACAATGAGCAGTTCTTC.

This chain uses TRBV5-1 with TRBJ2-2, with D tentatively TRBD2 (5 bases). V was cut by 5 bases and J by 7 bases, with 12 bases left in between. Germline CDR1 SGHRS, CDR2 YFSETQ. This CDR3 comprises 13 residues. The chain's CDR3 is CASSAGGIGELFF. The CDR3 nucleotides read TGCGCCAGCAGTGCGGGCGGTATCGGGGAGCTGTTTTTT.

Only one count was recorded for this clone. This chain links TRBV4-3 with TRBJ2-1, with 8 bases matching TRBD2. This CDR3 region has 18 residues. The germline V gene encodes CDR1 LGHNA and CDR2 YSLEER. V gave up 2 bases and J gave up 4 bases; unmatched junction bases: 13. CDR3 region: CASSQLGSGVPGYNEQFF. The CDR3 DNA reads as TGCGCCAGCAGCCAACTAGGTAGCGGGGTCCCCGGGTACAATGAGCAGTTCTTC.

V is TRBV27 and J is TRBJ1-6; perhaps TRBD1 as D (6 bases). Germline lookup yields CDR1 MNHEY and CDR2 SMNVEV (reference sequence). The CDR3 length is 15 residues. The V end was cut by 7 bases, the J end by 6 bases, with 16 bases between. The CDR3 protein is CASTSTGKGNSPLHF. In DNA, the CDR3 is TGTGCCAGCACCTCGACAGGTAAGGGTAATTCACCCCTCCACTTT.

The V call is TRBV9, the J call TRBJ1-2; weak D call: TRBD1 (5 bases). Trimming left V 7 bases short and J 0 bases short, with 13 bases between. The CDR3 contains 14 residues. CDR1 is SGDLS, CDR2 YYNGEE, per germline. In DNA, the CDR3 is TGTGCCAGCCCTGACAGCCATCCTAACTATGGCTACACCTTC. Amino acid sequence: CASPDSHPNYGYTF. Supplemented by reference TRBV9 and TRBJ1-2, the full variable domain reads DSGVTQTPKHLITATGQRVTLRCSPRSGDLSVYWYQQSLDQGLQFLIQYYNGEERAKGNILERFSAQQFPDLHSELNLSSLELGDSALYFCASPDSHPNYGYTFGSGTRLTVV.

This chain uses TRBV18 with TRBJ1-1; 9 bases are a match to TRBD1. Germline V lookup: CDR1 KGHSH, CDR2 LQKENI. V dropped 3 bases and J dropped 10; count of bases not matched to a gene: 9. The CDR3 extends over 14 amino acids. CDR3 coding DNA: TGTGCCAGCTCACCTAGACAGGGGGAACCTCTAGCTTTCTTT. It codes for CASSPRQGEPLAFF.

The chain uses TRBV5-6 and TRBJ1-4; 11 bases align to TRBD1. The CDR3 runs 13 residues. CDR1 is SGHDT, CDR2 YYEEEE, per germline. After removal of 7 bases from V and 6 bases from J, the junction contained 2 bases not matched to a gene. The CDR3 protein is CASGDRGYEKLFF. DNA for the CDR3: TGTGCCAGCGGGGACAGGGGGTATGAAAAACTGTTTTTT.

CDR3 in amino acids: CASSQYREDTQYF. The CDR3 DNA follows: TGTGCCAGCAGTCAGTACAGGGAAGATACGCAGTATTTT. The chain employs TRBV12-3 or TRBV12-4 and TRBJ2-3; tentatively, D is TRBD1 (6 bases). The CDR3 has 13 amino acids. Trimming cost V 5 bases and J 5 bases, with 11 bases left between them.

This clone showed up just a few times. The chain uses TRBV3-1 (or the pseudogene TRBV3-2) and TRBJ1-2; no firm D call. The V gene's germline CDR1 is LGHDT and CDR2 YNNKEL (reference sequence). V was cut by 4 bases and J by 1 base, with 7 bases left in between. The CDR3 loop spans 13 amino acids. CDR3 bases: TGTGCCAGCAGCCGGGAGTTTAACTATGGCTACACCTTC. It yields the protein CASSREFNYGYTF.

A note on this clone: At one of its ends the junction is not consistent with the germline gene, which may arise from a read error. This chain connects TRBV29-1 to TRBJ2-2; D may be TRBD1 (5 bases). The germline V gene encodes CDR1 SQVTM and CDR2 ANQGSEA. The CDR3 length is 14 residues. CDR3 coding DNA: TGCAGCGTTCAAGAGGACACTAACACCGGGGAGCTGTTTTTT. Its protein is CSVQEDTNTGELFF.

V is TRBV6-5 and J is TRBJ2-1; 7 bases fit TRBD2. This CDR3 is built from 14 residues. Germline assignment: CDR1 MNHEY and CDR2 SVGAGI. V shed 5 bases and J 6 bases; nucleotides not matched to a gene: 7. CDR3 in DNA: TGTGCCAGCAGTCCTAGCGGAATAAGCAATGAGCAGTTCTTC. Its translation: CASSPSGISNEQFF.

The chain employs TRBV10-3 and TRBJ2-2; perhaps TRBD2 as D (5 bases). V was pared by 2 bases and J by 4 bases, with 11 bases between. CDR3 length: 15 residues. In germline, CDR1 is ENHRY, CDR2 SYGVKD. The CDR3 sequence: CAISEERESTGELFF. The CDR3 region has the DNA TGTGCCATCAGTGAGGAAAGGGAGAGCACCGGGGAGCTGTTTTTT.